This T cell receptor beta chain was observed in a study of identifying expanded T cells in peripheral blood. TCRdb's copy holds only in-frame clones and misses some; the assay was immunoSEQ multiplex PCR. This sample has 45,000 to 65,000 clones; around 82% occur once, and the top ten carry around 15%. With V trimmed by 6 bases and J by 4 bases, 2 bases remained unmatched. CDR1 and CDR2 (germline): LNHDA, SQIVND (reference sequence). The CDR3 covers 13 residues. Sequences were obtained from blood. The V gene is TRBV19, the J gene TRBJ2-7; 11 bases are shared with TRBD1. The origin of this receptor is a person between 18 and 70 years old in good health. The DNA of the CDR3 is TGTGCCAGTAGCTGGGACAGGGGGTACGAGCAGTACTTC. Its protein product is CASSWDRGYEQYF.